This T cell receptor beta chain originates from a study of regulatory T cells in long-lasting Graves disease (dated by TCRdb to the early 2020s). Regarding the research as a whole: In the newly diagnosed Graves' disease group, patients had been taking antithyroid drugs for less than 3 months. Persistent Graves' disease patients were compared with newly diagnosed Graves' disease patients by peripheral blood TCR sequencing and RNA sequencing. The study was registered as a clinical trial and conducted in China. TCR sequencing covered approximately 13 persistent and roughly 20 newly diagnosed Graves' disease patients, some 35 samples in total. The paper's findings and limits, for the study overall: Sequencing and analysis were limited to the TCR beta chain. Lower TCR Shannon entropy and fewer highly expanded clones were observed in persistent Graves' disease patients than in newly diagnosed patients, which suggested clonal expansion. Persistent disease showed preferential use of TRBV28, TRBJ1-2 and TRBJ2-5, whereas newly diagnosed disease favored TRBV20-1 and TRBJ2-1. The small sample size was acknowledged by the authors as a limitation that may reduce accuracy. A larger number of public clonotypes was shared among persistent patients (around 2,700) than among newly diagnosed patients (roughly 980). Peripheral blood alone was examined, since thyroid tissue, which constituted the primary lesion, could not be accessed.

The library was generated by multiplex PCR. The run used an Illumina HiSeq 4000. To build TCR beta libraries, CDR3 regions were amplified by Arm-PCR using iRepertoire HTBI primers. Before sequencing, the PCR products went through gel purification. The source study handled its data this way. A total of 62 TRBV and approximately 15 TRBJ segments were identified across samples and were used for gene usage analysis of CDR3 amino acid clonotypes. COPE and FqMerger were used to merge filtered high-quality paired reads into contigs. BLAST was used to align contigs to the IMGT TRBV, TRBD and TRBJ reference genes, and CDR3 was defined following IMGT. Clonotypes above 0.1% frequency were classified as highly expanded clones. Repertoire diversity was measured by Shannon entropy, and V-J evenness by the Gini coefficient. A clonotype was considered public if more than one individual shared it. The public reads were reanalyzed by TCRdb: fastp trimming at Q25, MiXCR alignment, in-frame beta chains only. Identical CDR3 protein sequences are pooled into one entry, listed with their most common genes and DNA. The V and J calls come from TCRdb's annotation, not from the publication. Across this sample there are hundreds of thousands of distinct CDR3 sequences, with 15% to 20% seen only once. Around 25% of the sample comes from the top ten.

V is trimmed back by 6 bases and J by 13 bases, and the junction contains 14 bases that no gene match accounts for. CDR1 MDHEN and CDR2 SYDVKM are derived from the germline V gene. Inclusive of the bounding cysteine and phenylalanine, the CDR3 is 15 residues long. The DNA shown is the 45-base CDR3, in frame from base 1. The sample's time point label is to be understood as: newly diagnosed GD, antithyroid drugs for less than 3 months. RNA was extracted from PBMCs in TRIzol for both TCR sequencing and RNA sequencing. The diagnosis of Graves' disease was made according to American Thyroid Association guidelines. Recruitment of patients was carried out at an endocrinology department in Xi'an, China. Each patient gave roughly 10 milliliters of peripheral blood, collected in an EDTA anticoagulant tube. PBMCs were isolated by Ficoll Paque Plus density gradient separation without further T cell sorting. RNA quality was checked with an Agilent 2100 Bioanalyzer and agarose gel, and concentration with a NanoDrop 2000.

This clonotype came up many times. No antigen is known for it. No base quality information exists; no much larger clone differs at one position. This sample was shared with a second study, whose subject was T cells in Graves' hyperthyroidism and ophthalmopathy. As the second study states: Stable Graves' hyperthyroidism was defined as the absence of progression to ophthalmopathy over 18 months of follow-up. Hyperthyroidism patients were newly diagnosed, had a disease duration of under 2 months, and were aged 18 to 65 years. The study excluded patients with uncontrolled infections, other autoimmune diseases, pregnancy or lactation. Diagnoses were based on clinical symptoms, serum thyroxine and TRAb, thyroid ultrasound and orbital computed tomography. The TCR CDR3 was subjected to a first round of RT-PCR using the HTBI primer set and the Qiagen OneStep RT-PCR kit. Most expanded thyroid clonotypes (frequency above 0.001) were also found in blood, which suggests that blood repertoires may mirror thyroid immune responses. In cross-validation, a model built on a 13 V-J signature told ophthalmopathy apart from stable hyperthyroidism with roughly 87% sensitivity and approximately 84% specificity, and in testing the same model reached 80%/75%. During validation, the model predicted progression to ophthalmopathy a median of around six months ahead of onset, with more than 60% sensitivity and 72.22% specificity. To identify distinguishing TCR V-J signatures, a discovery cohort of roughly 100 patients was used, comprising 40 to 45 with Graves' ophthalmopathy and about 59 with stable Graves' hyperthyroidism. Prospective prediction of ophthalmopathy was tested in an independent validation cohort of fewer than 20 hyperthyroidism patients and 15 to 17 patients who later progressed to ophthalmopathy. The approximately 90 discovery patients were randomly split 7:3 into training and test sets. The study also compared thyroid tissue and blood T-cell repertoires from about six Graves' hyperthyroidism patients. Once sampling was done, hyperthyroidism patients were given methimazole at a starting dose of 30 mg daily, whereas ophthalmopathy patients were given high-dose intravenous methylprednisolone. Libraries were constructed in a second round of multiplex PCR, after which size selection and purification were performed. Paired-end sequencing of the libraries was performed with 100 bp reads on an Illumina HiSeq2000. SOAPnuke was used to process the raw data, with reads discarded if the reads contained adapters or uncalled bases, had a mean Phred below 15, or lacked an exact constant-primer or identifier match. COPE v1.2.5 was used to merge high-quality paired reads, and clonotypes were defined as unique nucleotide sequences. Clonotypes were aligned to IMGT TRBV, TRBD and TRBJ reference segments using MiTCR v1.1. The analysis was restricted to V-J combinations with a frequency above 0.0001, which together covered 98% to 99.2% of the repertoires. The TCS score was defined as F50 (clonal expansion) divided by E x V (chaos), with BLOSUM62-based TCRdist calculated between CDR3 peptides within each V-J. Welch's t-statistics and random forest reduced around 550 V-J features to 10 to 15, which were used in a naive Bayes classifier (R e1071). No statistical method was used to set the sample size in advance, and investigators knew the group allocation. The paper reports TCR Vbeta CDR3 sequencing of 140 or so peripheral blood samples: under 45 ophthalmopathy, 70 to 85 hyperthyroidism and about 17 progressor patients.

Sequencing used peripheral blood mononuclear cells (PBMCs), obtained at new diagnosis, from a patient treated with antithyroid drugs. This sequence was found in a woman aged 35-65 years with Graves disease. Donor details come from another sample of the same person, matched by shared clones. The chain uses TRBV28 and TRBJ1-4; TRBD1 fits 10 bases in the junction. Here the CDR3 is given as CASSRPGQGMKGLFF. The base sequence is TGTGCCAGCAGCCGTCCGGGACAGGGGATGAAAGGACTGTTTTTT.